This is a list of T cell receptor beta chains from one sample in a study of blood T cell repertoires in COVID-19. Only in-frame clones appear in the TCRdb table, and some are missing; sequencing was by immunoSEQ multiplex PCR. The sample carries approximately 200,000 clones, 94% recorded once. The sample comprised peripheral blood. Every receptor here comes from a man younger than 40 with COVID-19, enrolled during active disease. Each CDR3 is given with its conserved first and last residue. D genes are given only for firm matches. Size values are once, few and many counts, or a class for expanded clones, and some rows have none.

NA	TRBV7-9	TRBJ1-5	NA	TGTGCCAGCAGCTTAGACGGGGGGGTACACAATCAGCCCCAGCATTTT	CASSLDGGVHNQPQHF
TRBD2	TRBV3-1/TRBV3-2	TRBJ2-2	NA	TGTGCCAGCAGTCAAGGCTCATGGGCTAGCGGAACCGGGGAGCTGTTTTTT	CASSQGSWASGTGELFF
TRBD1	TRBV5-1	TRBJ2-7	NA	TGCGCCAGCACCCCACTCCAGACAGGGAACGACGAGCAGTACTTC	CASTPLQTGNDEQYF
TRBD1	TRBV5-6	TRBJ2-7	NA	TGTGCCAGCAGCGACGGGACAGGGGAAGAGCAGTACTTC	CASSDGTGEEQYF
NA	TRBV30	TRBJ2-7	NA	TGTGCCTGGAGTGTACGGAGTACCTCCTACGAGCAGTACTTC	CAWSVRSTSYEQYF
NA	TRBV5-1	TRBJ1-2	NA	TGCGCCAGCAGCTTGGGACAGGCAAACTATGGCTACACCTTC	CASSLGQANYGYTF
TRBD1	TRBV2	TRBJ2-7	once	TGTGCCAGCAGTAGCACGGGGACAGCTAGATACGAGCAGTACTTC	CASSSTGTARYEQYF
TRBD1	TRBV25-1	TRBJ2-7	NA	TGTGCCAGCAGTGCCGGGACAGGGGGCTACGAGCAGTACTTC	CASSAGTGGYEQYF
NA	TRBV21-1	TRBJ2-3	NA	TGTGCCAGCAGCGCAAGCCCGCACACGCAGTATTTT	CASSASPHTQYF
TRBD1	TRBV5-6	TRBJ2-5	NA	TGTGCCAGCAGTTCCCGGGACAGGGGAGAGACCCAGTACTTC	CASSSRDRGETQYF
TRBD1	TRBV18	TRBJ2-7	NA	TGTGCCAGCTCACCACGGTCCTCAGGGACAGGAGCCTCCTACGAGCAGTACTTC	CASSPRSSGTGASYEQYF
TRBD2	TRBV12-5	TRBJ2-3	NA	TGTGCTAGTGGTTCGGGACTAGCGGGCCAAATAGATACGCAGTATTTT	CASGSGLAGQIDTQYF
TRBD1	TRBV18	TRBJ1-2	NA	TGTGCCAGCTCACCACCGCAGGGGGCGCGAGGCTACACCTTC	CASSPPQGARGYTF
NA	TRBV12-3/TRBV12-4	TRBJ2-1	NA	TGTGCCAGCAGCCCGACGCGAGGGCAGTTCTTC	CASSPTRGQFF
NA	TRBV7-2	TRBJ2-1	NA	TGTGCCAGCAGCTTACAGGGGACCTCCTACAATGAGCAGTTCTTC	CASSLQGTSYNEQFF
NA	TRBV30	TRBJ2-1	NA	TGTGCCTGGAGTGTACCCACGGGGGGCACCTACAATGAGCAGTTCTTC	CAWSVPTGGTYNEQFF
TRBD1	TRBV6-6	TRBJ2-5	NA	TGTGCCAGCAGTCCCGGGACAGGGGGCTCGGCGTTCCAAGAGACCCAGTACTTC	CASSPGTGGSAFQETQYF
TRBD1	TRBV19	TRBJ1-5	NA	TGTGCCAGTAGTATGTCCGGGACAGGGTTGAGTCAGCCCCAGCATTTT	CASSMSGTGLSQPQHF
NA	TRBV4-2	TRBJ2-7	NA	TGTGCCAGCAGCCAAGTTCAGGGCGGGGCGGCCTACGAGCAGTACTTC	CASSQVQGGAAYEQYF
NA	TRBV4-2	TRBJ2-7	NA	TGTGCCAGCAGCCAAGAGGGATCTAGCGTGTACGAGCAGTACTTC	CASSQEGSSVYEQYF
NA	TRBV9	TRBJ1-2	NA	TGTGCCAGCAGCGCCCGACAGAGTAGCTACTATGGCTACACCTTC	CASSARQSSYYGYTF
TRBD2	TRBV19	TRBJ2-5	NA	TGTGCCAGTAGTATGTCCCCTAGCGGGGGAGAGACCCAGTACTTC	CASSMSPSGGETQYF
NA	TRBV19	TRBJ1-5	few	TGTGCCAGTAGTGAAGCAGGGTATCAGCCCCAGCATTTT	CASSEAGYQPQHF
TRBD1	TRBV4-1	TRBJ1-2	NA	TGCGCCAGCAGCCAAGAGGACAGGAGGATCAGCTATGGCTACACCTTC	CASSQEDRRISYGYTF
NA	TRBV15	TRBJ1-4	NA	TGTGCCACCAGCAGAGACCGGAGGTCAACTAATGAAAAACTGTTTTTT	CATSRDRRSTNEKLFF
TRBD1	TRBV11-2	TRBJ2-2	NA	TGTGCCAGCAGCTCCCGACAGGGGCTTGTTACCGGGGAGCTGTTTTTT	CASSSRQGLVTGELFF
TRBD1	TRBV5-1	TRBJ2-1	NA	TGCGCCAGCAGCTTGGCCCAGGGGGCTTACAATGAGCAGTTCTTC	CASSLAQGAYNEQFF
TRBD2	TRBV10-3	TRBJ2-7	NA	TGTGCCATCAGTGGGGCTAGCGGGGGGGGCTACTCCTACGAGCAGTACTTC	CAISGASGGGYSYEQYF
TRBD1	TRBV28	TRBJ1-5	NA	TGTGCCAGCAGTCCCTCCCCAGACAGGGTCCATCAGCCCCAGCATTTT	CASSPSPDRVHQPQHF
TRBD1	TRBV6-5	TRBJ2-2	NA	TGTGCCAGCAGAGGGGACAGGAGTAACACCGGGGAGCTGTTTTTT	CASRGDRSNTGELFF
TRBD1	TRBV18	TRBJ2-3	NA	TGTGCCAGCTCAGGACAGGGTACAGATACGCAGTATTTT	CASSGQGTDTQYF
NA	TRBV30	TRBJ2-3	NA	TGTGCCTGGACAGGCACAGATACGCAGTATTTT	CAWTGTDTQYF
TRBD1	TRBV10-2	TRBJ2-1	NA	TGCGCCAGCAGTGGAGGACAGGGTAGCTCCTACAATGAGCAGTTCTTC	CASSGGQGSSYNEQFF
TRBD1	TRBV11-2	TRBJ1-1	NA	TGTGCCAGCAGCTTGCAGGGGGCGTACACTGAAGCTTTCTTT	CASSLQGAYTEAFF
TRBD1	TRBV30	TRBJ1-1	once	TGTGCCTGGAGTGTACTAGGGACAGGGGACACTGAAGCTTTCTTT	CAWSVLGTGDTEAFF
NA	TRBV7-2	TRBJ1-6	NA	TGTGCCAGCAGCCCGCTTCCGGCCGGGGTAATTGATAATTCACCCCTCCACTTT	CASSPLPAGVIDNSPLHF
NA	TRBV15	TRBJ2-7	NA	TGTGCCACCAGCAGCGGACAGACCTACGAGCAGTACTTC	CATSSGQTYEQYF
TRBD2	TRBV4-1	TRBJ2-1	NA	TGCGCCAGCAGCCAAGATTTCAGGCGGGGGGGCCGCGATGAGCAGTTCTTC	CASSQDFRRGGRDEQFF
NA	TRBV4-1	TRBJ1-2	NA	TGCCCCACCCGCCGCCGATGGCGGGGGCAGCTCACCCCGGAGAATGGCTACACCTTC	CPTRRRWRGQLTPENGYTF
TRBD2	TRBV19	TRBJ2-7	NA	TGTGCCAGTAGTCCCAACTTAGCGGGGGGGAGCTACGAGCAGTACTTC	CASSPNLAGGSYEQYF